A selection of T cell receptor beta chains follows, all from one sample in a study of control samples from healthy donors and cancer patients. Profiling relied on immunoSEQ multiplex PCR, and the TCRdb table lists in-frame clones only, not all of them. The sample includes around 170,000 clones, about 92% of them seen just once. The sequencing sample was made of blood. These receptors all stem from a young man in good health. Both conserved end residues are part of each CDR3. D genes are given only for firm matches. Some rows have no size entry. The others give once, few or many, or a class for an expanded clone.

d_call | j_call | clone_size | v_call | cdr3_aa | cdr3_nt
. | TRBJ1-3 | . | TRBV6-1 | CASSDDEVRGRILMGNTIYF | TGTGCCAGCAGTGATGACGAAGTAAGAGGGCGCATATTAATGGGAAACACCATATATTTT
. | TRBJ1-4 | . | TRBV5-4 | CASSLGPKVTENELFF | TGTGCCAGCAGCTTGGGCCCCAAGGTTACTGAAAATGAACTGTTTTTT
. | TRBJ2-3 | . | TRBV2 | CASRWGLTDTQYF | TGTGCCAGCAGGTGGGGACTCACAGATACGCAGTATTTT
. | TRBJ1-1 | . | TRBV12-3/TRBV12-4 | CASSFSGNTEAFF | TGTGCCAGCAGTTTTTCGGGGAACACTGAAGCTTTCTTT
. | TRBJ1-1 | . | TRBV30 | CAWSIGNTEAFF | TGTGCCTGGAGTATCGGGAACACTGAAGCTTTCTTT
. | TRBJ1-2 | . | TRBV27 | CASSPGQNIGGYTF | TGTGCCAGCAGTCCCGGACAGAATATAGGTGGCTACACCTTC
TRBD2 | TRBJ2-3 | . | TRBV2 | CASSESSGRNTDTQYF | TGTGCCAGCAGTGAAAGTAGCGGGAGGAACACAGATACGCAGTATTTT
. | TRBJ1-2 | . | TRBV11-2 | CASSFRQNSYGYTF | TGTGCCAGCAGCTTTCGACAGAACAGCTATGGCTACACCTTC
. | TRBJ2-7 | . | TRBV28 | CASSHAKGRAYEQYF | TGTGCCAGCAGCCATGCGAAGGGGAGAGCCTACGAGCAGTACTTC
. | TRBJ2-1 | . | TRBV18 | CASSPPNNPYNEQFF | TGTGCCAGCTCACCACCCAACAATCCCTACAATGAGCAGTTCTTC
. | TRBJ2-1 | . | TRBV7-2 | CASSLTFRAGALEQFF | TGTGCCAGCAGCTTAACTTTTAGGGCGGGGGCCCTAGAGCAGTTCTTC
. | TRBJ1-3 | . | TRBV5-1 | CASSLPTGPGNTIYF | TGCGCCAGCAGCTTGCCTACTGGACCTGGAAACACCATATATTTT
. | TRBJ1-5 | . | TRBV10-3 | CAISESGYSNQPQHF | TGTGCCATCAGTGAGTCGGGGTACAGCAATCAGCCCCAGCATTTT
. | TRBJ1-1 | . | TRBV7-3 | CASSPLGSGNTEAFF | TGTGCCAGCAGCCCCCTGGGGTCAGGGAACACTGAAGCTTTCTTT
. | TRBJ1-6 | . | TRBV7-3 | CASSLNSGNSPLHF | TGTGCCAGCAGCTTAAACAGCGGTAATTCACCCCTCCACTTT
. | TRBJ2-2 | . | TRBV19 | CASSIAGTNTGELFF | TGTGCCAGTAGTATCGCGGGAACGAACACCGGGGAGCTGTTTTTT
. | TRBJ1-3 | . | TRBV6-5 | CASSGGRTIYF | TGTGCCAGCTCCGGGGGGCGCACCATATATTTT
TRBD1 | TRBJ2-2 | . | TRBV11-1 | CASSPGTGMNTGELFF | TGTGCCAGCAGCCCCGGGACAGGGATGAACACCGGGGAGCTGTTTTTT
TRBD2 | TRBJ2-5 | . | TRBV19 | CASSIAWTSGRRSAETQYF | TGTGCCAGTAGTATAGCGTGGACTAGCGGGAGAAGGTCCGCAGAGACCCAGTACTTC
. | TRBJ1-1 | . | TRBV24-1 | CATRGTKNTEAFF | TGTGCCACCAGAGGCACGAAGAACACTGAAGCTTTCTTT
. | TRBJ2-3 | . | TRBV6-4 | CASRLTSRTDTQYF | TGTGCCAGCAGATTGACTTCCCGCACAGATACGCAGTATTTT
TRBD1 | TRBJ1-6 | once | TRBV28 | CASSFPSGTGGSPLHF | TGTGCCAGCAGTTTCCCCTCCGGGACAGGGGGATCACCCCTCCACTTT
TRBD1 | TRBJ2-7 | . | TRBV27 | CASSLTGNYEQYF | TGTGCCAGCAGTTTGACAGGGAACTACGAGCAGTACTTC
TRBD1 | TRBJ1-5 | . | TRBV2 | CASRTRGQGNSNQPQHF | TGTGCCAGCAGGACCAGGGGGCAAGGAAATAGCAATCAGCCCCAGCATTTT
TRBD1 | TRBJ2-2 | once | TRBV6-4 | CASSAGTGPRTGELFF | TGTGCCAGCAGCGCCGGGACAGGGCCGCGTACCGGGGAGCTGTTTTTT
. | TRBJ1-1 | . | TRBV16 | CASSHGTSEAFF | TGTGCCAGCAGCCATGGGACATCTGAAGCTTTCTTT
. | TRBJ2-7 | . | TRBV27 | CASSLAGAVSYEQYF | TGTGCCAGCAGTTTAGCTGGGGCAGTTAGCTACGAGCAGTACTTC
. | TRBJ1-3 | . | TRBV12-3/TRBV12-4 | CASSRPGNTIYF | TGTGCCAGCAGTCGACCTGGAAACACCATATATTTT
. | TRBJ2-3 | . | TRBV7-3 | CASSLLGSSDTQYF | TGTGCCAGCAGCCTACTGGGCAGTTCCGATACGCAGTATTTT
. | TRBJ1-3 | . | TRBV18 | CASSPATRSGNTIYF | TGTGCCAGCTCACCTGCGACGCGCTCTGGAAACACCATATATTTT
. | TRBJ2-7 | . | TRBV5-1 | CASSFERVAYEQYF | TGCGCCAGCAGCTTTGAAAGGGTGGCCTACGAGCAGTACTTC
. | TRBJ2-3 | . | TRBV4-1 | CASSPQGLGTDTQYF | TGCGCCAGCAGCCCTCAAGGTCTTGGGACAGATACGCAGTATTTT
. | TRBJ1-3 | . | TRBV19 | CASSILWDPGNTIYF | TGTGCCAGTAGTATTTTATGGGACCCTGGAAACACCATATATTTT
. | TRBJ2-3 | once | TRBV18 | CASSPVLSDTQYF | TGTGCCAGCTCACCAGTTTTGTCGGATACGCAGTATTTT
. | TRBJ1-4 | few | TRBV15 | CATSTRNEKLFF | TGTGCCACCAGCACACGAAATGAAAAACTGTTTTTT
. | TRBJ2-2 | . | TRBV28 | CASSLGGGRRELFF | TGTGCCAGCAGTTTAGGTGGGGGGCGGCGGGAGCTGTTTTTT
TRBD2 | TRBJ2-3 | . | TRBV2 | CATGLGTTDTQYF | TGTGCCACAGGACTAGGAACCACAGATACGCAGTATTTT